This TCR beta chain came from a study of cytomegalovirus exposure and HLA in healthy donors (dated by TCRdb to the late 2010s). Notes on the research overall: An earlier analysis of a few hundred of the donors reported over 250 Gb of sequence data and around 110 million unique TCR beta sequences obtained from around 180 million T cells. An early release that covered about 600 HLA-typed donors contained about 290 gigabases of sequencing data and tens of millions of unique TCR sequences. Among the roughly 400 genotyped donors, roughly 80% belonged to the genetic ancestry cluster associated with self-reported Caucasian donors. The aim of the study was to test whether cataloging public T cell receptors could identify signatures of past pathogen exposure. The study profiled the T cell repertoires of around 700 subjects by immunosequencing and related them to cytomegalovirus serostatus. Besides the first cohort of 666 subjects, a separate validation cohort made up of 90 to 150 different subjects was used. To predict cytomegalovirus infection status, the study brought together high-throughput TCR immunosequencing, statistical association of individual TCRs with disease status, and machine learning. In a later analysis, previously published TCR beta repertoires from more than 500 donors were re-analyzed and high-resolution HLA genotyping was added so that TCR occurrence patterns could be studied. Rather than drawing on any new phenotypic data, the later analysis identified candidate immune exposures from TCR beta sequences and the way those sequences occurred across donors. An earlier analysis of fewer than 700 of the donors applied high-throughput TCR beta sequencing to assess whether each TCR beta V gene segment acted as functional or pseudogenic. Donor age, sex, ethnicity and CMV serostatus were compiled alongside the repertoire data. A later genetic analysis used genome-wide SNP genotypes for about three fifths of the roughly 700 donors, treating that subset as a discovery cohort. All discovery cohort repertoires had been generated using a single sequencing platform. Both class I and class II loci were covered by HLA typing, at four-digit resolution. The number of typed donors differed by locus: 629-630 for A, B, C, DRB1 and DQB1; 522 for DQA1; over 600 for DPA1; and 400 to 480 for DPB1. About five DR-DQ haplotypes were handled as single units for association and clustering, since linkage in the cohort was strong. On average, around 230,000 unique TCR beta nucleotide sequences were sequenced per donor among roughly 430 genotyped donors of the cohort, with roughly 18% of those sequences being non-productive.

V lost 4 bases and J lost 4 bases, and the count of bases not matched to a germline gene is 9. From a lookup of the germline V gene, CDR1 and CDR2 are SGHTA and FQGTGA. CDR3 length: 17 amino acids, cysteine to phenylalanine. CDR3 DNA is the only sequence kept; it has 51 bases, read in frame from the first base. Preparation of the library involved the immunoSEQ multiplex PCR assay. The multiplex PCR relied on a mix of 60 forward primers for TCR Vbeta segments and 13 reverse primers for TCR Jbeta segments. A multiplex PCR assay on genomic DNA amplified the CDR3 region of rearranged TCR beta genes. The Illumina HiSeq System was used to sequence the amplified TCR beta libraries as 87-base-pair reads. In the source study's methods: In a later analysis, around 80 million unique TCR beta chains were counted across the roughly 610 repertoires, and roughly 11 million of these chains were shared by at least two donors. Raw reads were error-corrected and collapsed into unique sequences with a nearest-neighbor algorithm that merged closely related sequences to remove PCR and sequencing errors. CDR3 sequences were aligned to IMGT reference sequences to assign V, D and J gene segments. For a sequence to be retained, a match of at least six nucleotides was required to both a V gene segment and a J gene segment. A rearrangement was called productive if the CDR3 had no stop codons and remained in frame with V and J, and every other rearrangement was called non-productive. CDR3 was defined according to IMGT convention as the region running from the second conserved V-encoded cysteine to the conserved J-encoded phenylalanine. The earlier analysis of about 570 of the donors excluded any sequence lacking an unambiguous match to a single V gene segment. An earlier analysis of several hundred of the donors classified V segments as functional when productive rearrangements were above 56.7% and as segregating when the standard deviation between donors was above 5%. A statistical classification framework was developed to diagnose cytomegalovirus status using the catalog of TCR beta chain sequences. In a later analysis, TCR nucleotide sequences were compared against IMGT/GENE-DB human TR gene sequences so that V and J genes could be assigned. The TCRdist pipeline was used in a later analysis to assign CDR3 sequences and most-parsimonious VDJ recombination scenarios. In a later analysis, each TCR beta chain was defined by its CDR3 amino acid sequence together with its V-gene family, and reads lacking a unique V-gene family were excluded. In a later analysis, 550 to 650 highly shared, low-generation-probability nucleotide sequences were removed to address suspected cross-contamination and a sequencing artifact. In a later analysis, a clonal expansion index was calculated for each public chain from normalized within-repertoire ranks of inferred template counts. In a later analysis, generation probabilities were computed using a VDJ recombination model fitted to out-of-frame rearrangements, and the results were checked against IGoR. In a later analysis, TCR-TCR, TCR-HLA and TCR-CMV co-occurrence was scored with hypergeometric tests, and a repertoire-size bias correction was applied to TCR pairs. False discovery rates were estimated in a later analysis by permuting HLA or CMV assignments 20 times. A later analysis grouped co-occurring TCRs with DBSCAN, adding TCRdist sequence similarity when clustering within HLA-allele-positive subsets. Co-occurrence clustering excluded repertoires with fewer than 30,000 or more than 120,000 public chains, plus five with anomalous nucleotide sharing. This is the immuneACCESS table as TCRdb keeps it, with only in-frame sequences that have V and J called. A part of the clones is gone; compared with another copy, unresolved V genes explain less than half, and the rest is unexplained. That table is the source of V, J and clone size, and D and trimming were worked out from the DNA. In this sample the table shows 150,000 to 200,000 clones, about 85% of which occur a single time. The ten largest clones add up to around 2.5% of the sample.

Findings and caveats that apply to the study as a whole: In this cohort, only TCR beta chains were sequenced, and detectable features were limited by the absence of alpha or paired-chain data. Three of the identified cytomegalovirus-associated TCR beta chains were confirmed in vitro to be specific for cytomegalovirus antigens. In both the original and validation cohorts, the classifier was reported to diagnose cytomegalovirus status with high specificity and sensitivity. In a later analysis, TCR association rates were found to vary across HLA loci, with the most associated TCRs seen for DRB1 alleles and the fewest for HLA-C alleles. CMV serostatus was the only immune exposure information available for the cohort. A further reported finding was that TCR beta sequences accurately predicted the HLA-A and HLA-B alleles for most subjects in the first cohort. In a later analysis, HLA-associated TCR beta chains were found to be more clonally expanded and to have lower generation probabilities than equally common non-associated chains. Assigning TCR associations to individual alleles was difficult when HLA alleles, especially DR and DQ, strongly co-occurred. In a later genetic analysis, a missense DCLRE1C variant was associated with V-gene and J-gene trimming of TCR beta chains, and the association was replicated in an independent cohort. A cluster of highly shared sequence variants was judged likely to represent a technical artifact of the sequencing pipeline. According to a later analysis, most CMV-associated TCR beta chains appeared to be HLA-restricted, and the HLA associations seemed to be driven largely by CMV exposure. Across donors, most TCR sequences were observed very rarely, whereas some public TCRs were present in many individuals. Because counts were too low, roughly 17 rarely observed V segments, including chromosome 9 orphons, were left out of the earlier analysis of a few hundred of the donors. Presence/absence analyses assumed roughly uniform sequencing depth across donors, an assumption that may not hold. According to a later genetic analysis, donors in an Asian-associated ancestry cluster had fewer N-insertions in productive TCRs than the approximately 610-donor mean. Linkage disequilibrium might explain the correlated functional status among segregating V segments, but an unknown experimental factor could not be ruled out. According to a later analysis, parvovirus B19, influenza, CMV and Epstein-Barr virus appeared linked to several top co-occurrence clusters. The authors suggested that the approach could potentially be extended to other disease states and immunological phenotypes. In a later analysis, about 16,000 TCR beta sequences were associated with specific HLA alleles at a false discovery rate of 0.05. In an earlier analysis of 587 of the donors, most TCR beta V segments were observed in productive rearrangements about 87% or about 30% of the time, broadly matching IMGT annotations. The study gave a list of about 170 TCR beta chains associated with cytomegalovirus. Because some donors lacked HLA typing at each locus, the association tests relied only on the typed subset. Some IMGT-functional V segments, including TRBV6-2 and TRBV6-3, could not be distinguished by the 87-base-pair reads and were therefore excluded.

This clone appeared a few times. No antigen is known for it. Base qualities were left out, and no much larger clone turns up one base away. In total, 600 or so healthy bone marrow donors made up the cohort. At the time of sampling, all cohort members were nominally healthy, though unrecorded immune exposures were likely present. The donor tested CMV seropositive and was one of the 289 seropositive cohort members. Every donor gave a peripheral blood sample, and the peripheral blood mononuclear cells from that sample were used for TCR beta sequencing. The Qiagen DNeasy Blood Extraction Kit was used to extract genomic DNA from the blood cell samples.

The sequence was obtained from a man younger than 40 in good health and CMV-seropositive. The sequence is built from TRBV7-3 and TRBJ2-6; TRBD1 lines up with 8 middle nucleotides. Sequenced material: PBMCs. The CDR3 is CASSSRTGRTGANVLTF. The DNA is TGTGCCAGCAGCTCCCGGACAGGGAGGACCGGGGCCAACGTCCTGACTTTC.